The 15 T cell receptor beta chains below were found in one sample sequenced in a study of CD8+CD57+ T cells in acquired aplastic anemia. TCR beta VDJ and CDR3 profiles were obtained from a genomic DNA template. Each CDR3 protein is one row after TCRdb ran MiXCR on the reads. The table includes around 430,000 distinct CDR3 sequences, around 30% detected once. The patients chosen for sequencing had shown expansion of CD8+CD57+ cells (detected by flow cytometry). Sequenced input: sorted CD4+, CD8+, or CD8+CD57+ T cells (not recorded which) from PBMCs. Receptor source: a human donor with aplastic anemia.

This chain joins TRBV7-9 and TRBJ2-1; D is perhaps TRBD2 (6 bases). This CDR3 contains 13 residues. The germline V gene has CDR1 SEHNR and CDR2 FQNEAQ (reference sequence). Trimming took off 5 bases at V and 9 bases at J, with 14 bases between the two ends. The CDR3 sequence: CASSPGTAGEQFF. The CDR3, as DNA: TGTGCCAGCAGCCCAGGGACTGCGGGTGAGCAGTTCTTC.

This clonotype was observed many times. The chain combines TRBV29-1 with TRBJ1-5, with TRBD1 matching 7 bases. V was pared by 6 bases and J by 3 bases, with 14 bases of the junction left unmatched. This CDR3 comprises 16 residues. Germline V gives CDR1 SQVTM, CDR2 ANQGSEA. The CDR3 protein is CSVRDREQHYNQPQHF. Written as DNA, the CDR3 is TGCAGCGTCCGGGACAGAGAACAACATTACAATCAGCCCCAGCATTTT.

This clonotype was recorded a few times. V usage is TRBV20-1 and J usage is TRBJ2-5; possibly TRBD1 or TRBD2 for D (5 bases each). CDR3 length: 14 residues. With 0 bases removed from V and 9 bases from J, the gap between germline ends came to 17 bases. CDR1 is DFQATT and CDR2 is SNEGSKA in the germline V gene (reference sequence). The chain's CDR3 is CSARDGEGPRAQYF. The CDR3 DNA reads as TGCAGTGCTAGAGATGGAGAGGGGCCCCGGGCCCAGTACTTC.

With respect to this clonotype: A much larger clone sits a single nucleotide away, making a read error possible. J is TRBJ2-7 and V is TRBV20-1, with D maybe TRBD2 (6 bases). Between the trimmed V and J ends, which lost 3 bases and 5 bases, there was a span of 14 bases. CDR3 size: 13 residues. Germline values: CDR1 DFQATT, CDR2 SNEGSKA (reference sequence). As DNA, the CDR3 is TGCAGTGCTAGTGGTGGAGGGATCCACGAGCAGTACTTC. Translated: CSASGGGIHEQYF.

In its sample, this clonotype was seen once. The rearrangement joins TRBV2 to TRBJ2-2; 8 positions match TRBD1. The V segment lost 6 bases and the J segment 7 bases; nucleotides outside the gene matches: 4. The germline CDR1 and CDR2 sequences are SNHLY and FYNNEI. This CDR3 spans 13 amino acids. CDR3: CASRYRGDGELFF. CDR3 nucleotides: TGTGCCAGCAGATACAGGGGGGACGGGGAGCTGTTTTTT.

The rearrangement uses TRBV2 and TRBJ2-7, with TRBD2 matching over 7 bases. Germline CDR1 is SNHLY and CDR2 is FYNNEI. This CDR3 has 11 residues. DNA of the CDR3: TGTGCTAGCGGGCCGGCCTACGAGCAGTACTTC. This translates into CASGPAYEQYF.

There are many counts of this clonotype. V and J are TRBV20-1 and TRBJ1-6, with D tentatively TRBD1 (5 bases). The CDR3 runs to 15 residues. The ends were cut back, 6 bases at V and 5 bases at J, with 17 bases in the middle. From germline, CDR1 is DFQATT and CDR2 SNEGSKA (reference sequence). The CDR3 loop reads CSAALDSVNNSPLHF. In DNA form, the CDR3 reads TGCAGTGCCGCATTAGACAGCGTCAATAATTCACCCCTCCACTTT.

This clonotype was counted between two and nine times. This sequence joins TRBV3-1 and TRBJ1-2, with 7 bases matching TRBD1. After removal of 0 bases from V and 2 bases from J, the junction contained 12 bases not matched to a gene. This CDR3 is built from 18 residues. Germline values: CDR1 LGHDT, CDR2 YNNKEL (reference sequence). The CDR3: CASSQETGLLLLNYGYTF. The CDR3 coding sequence is TGTGCCAGCAGCCAAGAGACAGGGTTGTTGCTGTTGAACTATGGCTACACCTTC. Using reference TRBV3-1 and TRBJ1-2 for the parts outside the CDR3, the full variable domain is DTAVSQTPKYLVTQMGNDKSIKCEQNLGHDTMYWYKQDSKKFLKIMFSYNNKELIINETVPNRFSPKSPDKAHLNLHINSLELGDSAVYFCASSQETGLLLLNYGYTFGSGTRLTVV.

Comments on this clonotype: One end of the junction is discordant with germline, which a read error may explain. CDR3 nucleotide sequence: TGTGCCAGCAGTCGTCGACAGGGAGCCTATAGTTCACCCCTCCACTTT. Translation: CASSRRQGAYSSPLHF. The chain has TRBV6-1 and TRBJ1-6, with 7 bases lining up with TRBD1. The length of the CDR3 is 16 residues. CDR1 is MNHNS and CDR2 is SASEGT in the germline V gene.

Concerning this clonotype: Germline is not matched at one junction end, which may reflect a read error. This rearrangement joins TRBV7-7 to TRBJ2-5, with D perhaps being TRBD1 or TRBD2 (6 bases each). The germline V gene encodes CDR1 SSHAT and CDR2 FNYEAQ (reference sequence). The CDR3 runs to 16 residues. Written as DNA, the CDR3 is TGTGCTAGCAGCTTAGGGGGACTTCACAAAAAAGAGACCCAGTACTTC. As protein: CASSLGGLHKKETQYF.

The V gene is TRBV2, the J gene TRBJ1-5; D gene unclear. V gave up 2 bases and J gave up 6 bases, with 8 bases separating them. This CDR3 is 13 amino acids long. CDR1 is SNHLY, CDR2 FYNNEI, per germline. Here the CDR3 reads CASSERRAQPQHF. The CDR3 DNA follows: TGTGCCAGCAGTGAAAGAAGGGCTCAGCCCCAGCATTTT.

The V gene is TRBV12-3 or TRBV12-4, the J gene TRBJ2-2; D is possibly TRBD2 (6 bases). V was pared by 6 bases and J by 1 base, with 12 bases between. CDR3 length: 15 residues. The CDR3 is CASSPPGRNTGELFF. The DNA for the CDR3 is TGTGCCAGCAGCCCCCCCGGGAGGAACACCGGGGAGCTGTTTTTT.

CDR3 region: CSATAGRTEAFF. CDR3 coding DNA: TGCAGTGCTACAGCAGGGAGAACTGAAGCTTTCTTT. The rearrangement uses TRBV20-1 and TRBJ1-1; maybe TRBD1 (5 bases). Germline V CDR1 and CDR2: DFQATT, SNEGSKA (reference sequence). V lost 4 bases, J lost 5 bases, and 11 bases lay in between. This CDR3 spans 12 amino acids.

Many counts were recorded for this clonotype. The V call is TRBV2, the J call TRBJ1-1, with D perhaps matching TRBD1 (6 bases). The CDR3 loop spans 16 amino acids. Trimming left V 1 base short and J 5 bases short, with 17 bases between. Germline loops: CDR1 SNHLY, CDR2 FYNNEI. The CDR3 here is CASSEEGGRRGTEAFF. CDR3 in DNA: TGTGCCAGCAGTGAAGAAGGGGGGCGGAGGGGAACTGAAGCTTTCTTT.

This clonotype was recorded at least ten times. The chain couples TRBV2 to TRBJ1-1; 8 bases line up with TRBD1. V dropped 6 bases and J dropped 7; count of bases not matched to a gene: 10. Germline CDR1 reads SNHLY; CDR2 reads FYNNEI. The CDR3 consists of 14 residues. The CDR3 DNA is TGTGCCAGCAGAAAACAGGGGGTTGAGGGTGAAGCTTTCTTT. Its protein product is CASRKQGVEGEAFF.